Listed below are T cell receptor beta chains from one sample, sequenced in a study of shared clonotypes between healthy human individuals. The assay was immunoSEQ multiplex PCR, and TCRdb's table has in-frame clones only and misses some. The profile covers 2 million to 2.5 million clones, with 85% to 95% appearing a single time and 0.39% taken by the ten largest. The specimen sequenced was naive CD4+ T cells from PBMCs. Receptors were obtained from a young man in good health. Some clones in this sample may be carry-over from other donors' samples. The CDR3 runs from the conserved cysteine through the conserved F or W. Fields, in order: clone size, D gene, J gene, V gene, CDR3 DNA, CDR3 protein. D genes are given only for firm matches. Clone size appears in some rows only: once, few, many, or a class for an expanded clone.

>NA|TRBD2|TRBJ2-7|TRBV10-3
TGTGCCATCAGTGTCGGGCTAGCGGGAGCAAGCGAGCAGTACTTC
CAISVGLAGASEQYF
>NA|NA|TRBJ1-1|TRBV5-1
TGCGCCAGCAGCCTCCTCCCGGGAGGCACTGAAGCTTTCTTT
CASSLLPGGTEAFF
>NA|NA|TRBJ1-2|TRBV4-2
TGTGCCAGCAGCCACCTGGGGGATGGCTACACCTTC
CASSHLGDGYTF
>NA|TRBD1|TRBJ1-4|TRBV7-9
TGTGCCAGCAGCTTAAGGACAGGGGGTAATGAAAAACTGTTTTTT
CASSLRTGGNEKLFF
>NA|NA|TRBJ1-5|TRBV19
TGTGCCAGTAGTCCCCGGCCCGGGGGAGGCTACCAGCCCCAGCATTTT
CASSPRPGGGYQPQHF
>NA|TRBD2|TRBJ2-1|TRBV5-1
TGCGCCAGCAGCTTGGCTCTTGGGACTAGCGGGAGTAATGAGCAGTTCTTC
CASSLALGTSGSNEQFF
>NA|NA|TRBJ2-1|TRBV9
TGTGCCAGCAGCCCTAGGGCTACAACCGTTCACAATGAGCAGTTCTTC
CASSPRATTVHNEQFF
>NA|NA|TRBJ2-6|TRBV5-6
TGTGCCAGCACTCCCATCGGGGCCAACGTCCTGACTTTC
CASTPIGANVLTF
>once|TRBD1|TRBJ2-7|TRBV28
TGTGCCAGCAGGCCCCCGGGACAGGGGGGCAGGGGTGTTCTCGAGCAGTACTTC
CASRPPGQGGRGVLEQYF
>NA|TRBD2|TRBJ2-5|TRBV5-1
TGCGCCAGCAGCAAGGGGGGTCCTAGCGGGATCCAAGAGACCCAGTACTTC
CASSKGGPSGIQETQYF
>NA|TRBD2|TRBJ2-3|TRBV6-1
TGTGCCAACGGGAGGGCCACAGATACGCAGTATTTT
CANGRATDTQYF
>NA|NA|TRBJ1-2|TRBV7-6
TGTGCCAGCAGCTTAACCGGGGGTGGGTATGGCTACACCTTC
CASSLTGGGYGYTF
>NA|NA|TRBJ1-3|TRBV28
TGTGCCAGCAGTACTACGGGGGGCAGGCCGACTAACACCATATATTTT
CASSTTGGRPTNTIYF
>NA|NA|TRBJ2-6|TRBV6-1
TGTGCCAGCACCCCGGGCGGATCTGGGGCCAACGTCCTGACTTTC
CASTPGGSGANVLTF
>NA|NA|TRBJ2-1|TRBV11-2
TGTGCCAGCAGCTTAGTATTGCGACCGACCTCCTACAATGAGCAGTTCTTC
CASSLVLRPTSYNEQFF
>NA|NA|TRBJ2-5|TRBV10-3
TGTGCCATCAGTGGGGGGGTGAACCTAAAGCGAGAGACCCAGTACTTC
CAISGGVNLKRETQYF
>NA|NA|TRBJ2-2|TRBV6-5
TGTGCCAGCAGCATACCCACCGGGGAGCTGTTTTTT
CASSIPTGELFF
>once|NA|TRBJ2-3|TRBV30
TGTGCCTGGAACCGTGTTCGCACAGATACGCAGTATTTT
CAWNRVRTDTQYF
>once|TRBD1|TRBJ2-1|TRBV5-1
TGCGCCAGCAGCTTGGACAGGGGTATATACAATGAGCAGTTCTTC
CASSLDRGIYNEQFF
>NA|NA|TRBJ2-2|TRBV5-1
TGCGCCAGCAGCTTGGGGCGGAACACCGGGGAGCTGTTTTTT
CASSLGRNTGELFF
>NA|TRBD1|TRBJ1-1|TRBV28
TGTGCCAGCAGTTTAGGACAGGAGAAACGAGGCGCTTTCTTT
CASSLGQEKRGAFF
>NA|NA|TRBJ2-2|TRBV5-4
TGTGCCAGCAGCCCATCAGGGGTCGCCGGGGAGCTGTTTTTT
CASSPSGVAGELFF
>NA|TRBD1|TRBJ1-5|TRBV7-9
TGTGCCAGCAGTCGAGACAGGGTCGATCGCAATCAGCCCCAGCATTTT
CASSRDRVDRNQPQHF
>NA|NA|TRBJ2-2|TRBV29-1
TGCAGCGCGCGGACGAAAGGGAACACCGGGGAGCTGTTTTTT
CSARTKGNTGELFF
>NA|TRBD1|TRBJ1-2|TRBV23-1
TGCGCCAGCAGCCCACAGGGGAGGGGACGAGGCTACACCTTC
CASSPQGRGRGYTF
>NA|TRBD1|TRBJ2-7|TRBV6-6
TGTGCCAGCAGTTACTCGCGGACAGGGTACGAGCAGTACTTC
CASSYSRTGYEQYF
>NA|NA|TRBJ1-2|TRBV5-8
TGTGCCAGCAGCCCCGAGGGGTATGGCTACACCTTC
CASSPEGYGYTF
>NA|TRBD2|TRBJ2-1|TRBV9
TGTGCCAGCAGCGTTGGACTAGCGGGAGGCGGTGAGCAGTTCTTC
CASSVGLAGGGEQFF
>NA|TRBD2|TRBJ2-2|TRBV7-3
TGTGCCAGCAGCCCCCGGGCTAGCGGAGCCAGCGGGGAGCTGTTTTTT
CASSPRASGASGELFF